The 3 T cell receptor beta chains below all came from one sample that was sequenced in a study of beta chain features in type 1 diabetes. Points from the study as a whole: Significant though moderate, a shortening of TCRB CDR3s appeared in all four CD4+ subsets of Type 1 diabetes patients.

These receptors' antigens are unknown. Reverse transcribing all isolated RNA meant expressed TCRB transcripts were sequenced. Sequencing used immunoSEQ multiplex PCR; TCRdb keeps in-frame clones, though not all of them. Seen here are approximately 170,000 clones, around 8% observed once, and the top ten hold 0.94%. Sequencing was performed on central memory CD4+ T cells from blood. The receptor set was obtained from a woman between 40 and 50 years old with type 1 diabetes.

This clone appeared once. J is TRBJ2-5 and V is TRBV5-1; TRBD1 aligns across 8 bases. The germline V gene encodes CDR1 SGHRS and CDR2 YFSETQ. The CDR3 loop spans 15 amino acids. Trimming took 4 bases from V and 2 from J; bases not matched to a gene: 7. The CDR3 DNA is TGCGCCAGCAGCCTGGGACAGGTTATTCAAGAGACCCAGTACTTC. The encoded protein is CASSLGQVIQETQYF.

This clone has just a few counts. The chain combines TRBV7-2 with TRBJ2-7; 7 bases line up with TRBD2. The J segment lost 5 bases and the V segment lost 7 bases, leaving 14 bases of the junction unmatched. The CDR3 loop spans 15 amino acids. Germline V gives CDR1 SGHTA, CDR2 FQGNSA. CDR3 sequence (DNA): TGTGCCAGCACCCCTTGGGAGGGGCGCACAAACGAGCAGTACTTC. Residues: CASTPWEGRTNEQYF.

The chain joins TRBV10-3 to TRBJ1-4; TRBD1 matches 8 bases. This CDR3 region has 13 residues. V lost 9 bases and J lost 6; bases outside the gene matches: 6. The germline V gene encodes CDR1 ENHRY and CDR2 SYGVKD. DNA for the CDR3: TGTGCCATATCAGGGACAGGATATGAAAAACTGTTTTTT. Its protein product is CAISGTGYEKLFF.